The clone carrying this T cell receptor (beta chain) was picked up a small number of times. What it binds is not known. The data were taken from a study of radiotherapy plus CTLA-4 blockade in lung cancer. Study-wide results and caveats: In blood, tumor-derived TCR clones expanded after radiotherapy plus ipilimumab.

Repertoires were generated with immunoSEQ multiplex PCR, while TCRdb's copy carries only in-frame clones and drops some. Of more than 75,000 clones detected, approximately 79% appear once; the ten largest clones hold over 12%. The CDR3 sequence is 13 residues long. CDR1 and CDR2 from the germline V gene are GTSNPN and SVGIG (reference sequence). V lost 3 bases to trimming and J lost 3 bases, with 9 bases between them. The sequence was collected from a human donor with non-small cell lung cancer that progressed on radiotherapy plus ipilimumab. Material: peripheral blood, obtained from a patient treated with radiotherapy plus ipilimumab. The rearrangement uses TRBV30 and TRBJ1-5; perhaps TRBD1 as D (6 bases). CDR3 bases: TGTGCCTGGAGGGGACACTACAATCAGCCCCAGCATTTT. As protein: CAWRGHYNQPQHF. Together with reference TRBV30 and TRBJ1-5, the CDR3 gives the full variable domain: SQTIHQWPATLVQPVGSPLSLECTVEGTSNPNLYWYRQAAGRGLQLLFYSVGIGQISSEVPQNLSASRPQDRQFILSSKKLLLSDSGFYLCAWRGHYNQPQHFGDGTRLSIL.